A single sample gave rise to the 5 T cell receptor beta chains below, sequenced in a study of cytomegalovirus exposure and HLA in healthy donors. The PCR used 60 Vbeta and 13 Jbeta primers. Generated by immunoSEQ multiplex PCR, the TCRdb table keeps only in-frame clones and is missing some. The sample includes 43,000 or so clones, roughly 77% of them seen just once. The specimen sequenced was PBMCs. Receptors were obtained from a man aged 25-40 years in good health and CMV-seronegative.

This sequence joins TRBV7-9 and TRBJ2-3, with a tentative D call TRBD2 (5 bases). From germline, CDR1 is SEHNR and CDR2 FQNEAQ (reference sequence). V was pared by 0 bases and J by 3 bases, with 7 bases between. The CDR3 has 14 amino acids. CDR3 amino acids: CASSLAGVTDTQYF. The CDR3 DNA is TGTGCCAGCAGCTTAGCGGGAGTTACAGATACGCAGTATTTT.

The chain uses TRBV2 and TRBJ1-4, with D possibly being TRBD1 (5 bases). The CDR3 spans 14 residues. V was clipped by 0 bases and J by 7 bases, with 9 bases between them. Germline CDR1 and CDR2: SNHLY and FYNNEI. CDR3 bases: TGTGCCAGCAGTGAAGCCGTAGGGGTTGAAAAACTGTTTTTT. Encoded protein: CASSEAVGVEKLFF.

The chain couples TRBV4-1 to TRBJ1-1, with 7 bases fitting TRBD1. The V gene's germline CDR1 is MGHRA and CDR2 YSYEKL. J lost 1 base, V lost 2 bases, and 7 bases had no gene match. This CDR3 region has 16 residues. Here the CDR3 DNA reads TGCGCCAGCAGCCAACAAAAGACAGGGACGAACACTGAAGCTTTCTTT. Its translation is CASSQQKTGTNTEAFF.

V usage is TRBV15 and J usage is TRBJ2-1, with TRBD1 identical over 7 bases. The CDR3 spans 14 residues. In germline, CDR1 is LNHNV, CDR2 YYDKDF (reference sequence). With V trimmed by 4 bases and J by 4 bases, 4 bases remained unmatched. CDR3 nucleotide sequence: TGTGCCACCAGCACCCCACAGGGGTACAATGAGCAGTTCTTC. This sequence encodes CATSTPQGYNEQFF. Full variable domain (outside the CDR3, taken from reference TRBV15 and TRBJ2-1): DAMVIQNPRYQVTQFGKPVTLSCSQTLNHNVMYWYQQKSSQAPKLLFHYYDKDFNNEADTPDNFQSRRPNTSFCFLDIRSPGLGDTAMYLCATSTPQGYNEQFFGPGTRLTVL.

The gene calls are TRBV5-1 and TRBJ1-2; D uncertain. The CDR3 is made up of 14 amino acids. V lost 1 base to trimming and J lost 8 bases, with 15 bases between them. In germline, CDR1 is SGHRS, CDR2 YFSETQ. The CDR3 loop reads CASSLLTEAGGYTF. CDR3 nucleotide sequence: TGCGCCAGCAGCTTGTTGACGGAGGCCGGGGGCTACACCTTC.